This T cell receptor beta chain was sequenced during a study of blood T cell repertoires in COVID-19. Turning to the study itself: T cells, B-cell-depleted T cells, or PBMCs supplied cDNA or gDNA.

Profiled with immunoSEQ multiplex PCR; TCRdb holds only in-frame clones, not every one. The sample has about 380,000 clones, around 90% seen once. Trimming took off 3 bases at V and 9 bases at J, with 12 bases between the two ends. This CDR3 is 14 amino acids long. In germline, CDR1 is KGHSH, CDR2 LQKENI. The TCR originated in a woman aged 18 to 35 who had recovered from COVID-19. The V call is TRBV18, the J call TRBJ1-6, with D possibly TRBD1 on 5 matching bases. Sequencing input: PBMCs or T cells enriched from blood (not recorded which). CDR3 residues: CASSPTREVSPLHF. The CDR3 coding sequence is TGTGCCAGCTCACCTACCAGGGAGGTTTCACCCCTCCACTTT.